These 9 T cell receptor beta chains were sequenced from one sample in a study of blood T cell repertoires in COVID-19. The repertoire was sequenced with immunoSEQ multiplex PCR; TCRdb's copy has only in-frame clones and lacks some. The table lists around 140,000 clones, 88% of them singletons. Sequencing was carried out using peripheral blood. All receptors derive from an older man with acute or convalescent COVID-19.

This chain joins TRBV5-4 and TRBJ1-1, with 7 bases fitting TRBD1. The J segment lost 0 bases and the V segment lost 2 bases, leaving 1 base of the junction unmatched. CDR3 length: 14 residues. CDR1 SGHNT and CDR2 YYREEE come from the germline V gene (reference sequence). CDR3 coding DNA: TGTGCCAGCAGCTTCGGGACAGTGAACACTGAAGCTTTCTTT. Translating gives CASSFGTVNTEAFF.

Turning to this clone: The sample carries other DNA sequences with the same CDR3. This chain connects TRBV15 to TRBJ2-7, with 7 nucleotides matching TRBD2. CDR3 length: 14 residues. From germline, CDR1 is LNHNV and CDR2 YYDKDF (reference sequence). Trimming removed 0 bases from V and 1 base from J; junction bases left unmatched: 0. The CDR3 loop is CATSREGGSYEQYF. Here the CDR3 DNA reads TGTGCCACCAGCAGAGAGGGGGGGTCCTACGAGCAGTACTTC. The full variable domain, in which reference TRBV15 and TRBJ2-7 provide the parts outside the CDR3, is DAMVIQNPRYQVTQFGKPVTLSCSQTLNHNVMYWYQQKSSQAPKLLFHYYDKDFNNEADTPDNFQSRRPNTSFCFLDIRSPGLGDTAMYLCATSREGGSYEQYFGPGTRLTVT.

The gene calls are TRBV19 and TRBJ1-4, with TRBD1 identical over 9 bases. The length of the CDR3 is 16 residues. V trimming: 6 bases; J trimming: 7 bases; junction bases outside the gene matches: 12. CDR1 is LNHDA, CDR2 SQIVND, per germline (reference sequence). CDR3 nucleotides: TGTGCCAGTAGCCCAACCGGGACAGGGAAGCGTGAAAAACTGTTTTTT. Protein: CASSPTGTGKREKLFF.

The V call is TRBV3-1 (or the pseudogene TRBV3-2), the J call TRBJ2-4; 8 bases are a match to TRBD1. The CDR3 extends over 15 amino acids. From germline, CDR1 is LGHDT and CDR2 YNNKEL (reference sequence). With V trimmed by 2 bases and J by 5 bases, 5 bases remained unmatched. This chain's CDR3 is CASSQSTGAQNIQYF. The CDR3 DNA follows: TGTGCCAGCAGCCAATCGACAGGGGCCCAAAACATTCAGTACTTC.

The V call is TRBV18, the J call TRBJ1-2; TRBD1 matches 8 bases. There are 16 residues in the CDR3. The germline V gene has CDR1 KGHSH and CDR2 LQKENI. The V gene end was trimmed by 4 bases and the J gene end by 3 bases; junction bases not matched to a gene: 10. The CDR3 sequence: CASSLSTGGRYYGYTF. The DNA for the CDR3 is TGTGCCAGCTCACTCTCTACAGGGGGTCGATACTATGGCTACACCTTC.

The J gene is TRBJ2-2, the V gene TRBV19, with TRBD1 identical over 9 bases. The CDR3 is 16 residues long. The V gene's germline CDR1 is LNHDA and CDR2 SQIVND (reference sequence). V was pared by 3 bases and J by 3 bases, with 5 bases of the junction left unmatched. As DNA, the CDR3 is TGTGCCAGTAGTATGGACAGGGGATACGACACCGGGGAGCTGTTTTTT. Amino acids: CASSMDRGYDTGELFF.

The rearrangement joins TRBV18 to TRBJ2-2; 8 bases fit TRBD1. Germline CDR1 is KGHSH and CDR2 is LQKENI. V was pared by 2 bases and J by 6 bases, with 8 bases of the junction left unmatched. The CDR3 covers 16 residues. The CDR3 DNA reads TGTGCCAGCTCACCATCCCGACAGGGGCCGGCCGGGGAGCTGTTTTTT. This codes for CASSPSRQGPAGELFF.

The J gene is TRBJ2-2, the V gene TRBV9, with a possible D match to TRBD2 (6 bases). The CDR3 is 15 residues long. Per the germline V gene, CDR1 is SGDLS and CDR2 is YYNGEE. V gave up 0 bases and J gave up 4 bases, with 10 bases separating them. Here the CDR3 DNA reads TGTGCCAGCAGCGTAGGTGGTAGCGGCACCGGGGAGCTGTTTTTT. Translated: CASSVGGSGTGELFF.

This chain uses TRBV24-1 with TRBJ1-6, with D unresolved. The CDR3 has 18 residues. Trimming cost V 6 bases and J 0 bases, with 17 bases left between them. The germline gives CDR1 KGHDR, CDR2 SFDVKD. CDR3 coding DNA: TGTGCCACCAGTAGAGGGCCCCCCAGGATCTCCTATAATTCACCCCTCCACTTT. It codes for CATSRGPPRISYNSPLHF.